The rows below give T cell receptor beta chains drawn from one sample of a study of cytomegalovirus exposure and HLA in healthy donors. Clones were read by immunoSEQ multiplex PCR, and TCRdb kept only the in-frame ones, dropping some. The sample holds 60,000 to 90,000 clones, about 93% seen once. The material sequenced was PBMCs. The receptors derive from a woman aged 18-29 years in good health and CMV-seronegative. The CDR3 runs from the conserved cysteine through the conserved F or W. The order of the fields is clone size, J gene, V gene, CDR3 protein. Not all rows give a size; the values are once, few, many and, for expanded clones, a class.

>-|TRBJ1-6|TRBV28
CASSPPTGGLDNSPLHF
>-|TRBJ2-2|TRBV9
CASSRLAGGRTGELFF
>-|TRBJ2-7|TRBV29-1
CSVGFTRVETYEQYF
>-|TRBJ1-5|TRBV14
CASSHLPGNQPQHF
>-|TRBJ1-1|TRBV28
CASSPRGGWMNTEAFF
>-|TRBJ2-7|TRBV30
CAWGTVVYEQYF
>-|TRBJ2-5|TRBV6-1
CASSEFLLGETQYF
>-|TRBJ2-7|TRBV18
CASSPGTGIYEQYF
>-|TRBJ2-3|TRBV15
CATKAATDTQYF
>-|TRBJ1-1|TRBV4-3
CASSQGQGRNTEAFF
>-|TRBJ2-1|TRBV9
CASSAGLAAHNEQFF
>once|TRBJ2-1|TRBV5-4
CASSLTQGSYNEQFF
>-|TRBJ1-2|TRBV18
CASSPQGVDRGGGYTF